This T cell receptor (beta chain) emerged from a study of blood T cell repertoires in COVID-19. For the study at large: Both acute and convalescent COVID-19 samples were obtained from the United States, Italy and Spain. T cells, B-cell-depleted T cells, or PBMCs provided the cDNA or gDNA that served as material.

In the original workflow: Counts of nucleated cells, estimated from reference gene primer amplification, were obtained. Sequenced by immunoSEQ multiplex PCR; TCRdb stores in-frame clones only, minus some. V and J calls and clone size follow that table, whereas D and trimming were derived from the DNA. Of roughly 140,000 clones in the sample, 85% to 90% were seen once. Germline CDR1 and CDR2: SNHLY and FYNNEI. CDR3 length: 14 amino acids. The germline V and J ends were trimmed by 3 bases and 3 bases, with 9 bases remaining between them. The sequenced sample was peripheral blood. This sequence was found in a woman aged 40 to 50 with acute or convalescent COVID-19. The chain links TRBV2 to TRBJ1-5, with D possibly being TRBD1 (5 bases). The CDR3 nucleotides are TGTGCCAGCAGTGACAGGGCACCCAATCAGCCCCAGCATTTT. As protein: CASSDRAPNQPQHF.